This T cell receptor beta chain appears in the sequencing data of a study of blood T cell repertoires in COVID-19. Whole-study context: Whether acute or convalescent, the COVID-19 samples came from the United States, Italy and Spain. PBMCs, B-cell-depleted T cells, or T cells were the source of the cDNA or gDNA that made up the material.

This clone was recorded once. Authors' data handling: Researchers report that nucleated cell counts were estimated from reference gene primer amplification. Produced via immunoSEQ multiplex PCR; TCRdb's table is partial and in-frame only. D and trimming were read from the DNA, whereas the V and J calls and clone size are those reported in that table. The repertoire holds roughly 140,000 clones, with less than 85% as singletons. Trimming took 4 bases from V and 10 from J; bases not matched to a gene: 8. The CDR3 loop spans 14 amino acids. In germline, CDR1 is SGDLS, CDR2 YYNGEE. Sequencing was done on a sample of peripheral blood. The chain recombines TRBV9 with TRBJ1-6; TRBD1 matches 7 bases. This sequence was found in a woman of 80 years or more in a cohort sampled during active or convalescent COVID-19. CDR3 loop: CASSPRQGASPLHF. In DNA, the CDR3 is TGTGCCAGCAGCCCCCGACAGGGTGCCTCACCCCTCCACTTT.